A single sample is the source of the 27 T cell receptor beta chains below, sequenced in a study of T cell clones after liver transplantation. Here immunoSEQ multiplex PCR was the method, and the copy in TCRdb shows in-frame clones only, minus some. This sample has around 78,000 clones, with 70% to 90% found just once. The specimen was CD4+ T cells from blood, collected at the 22-month timepoint. The receptor set was obtained from a human patient who received a liver transplant. Some T cells may be supplied by the graft donor.

This chain uses TRBV6-5 with TRBJ2-5; D may be TRBD2 (5 bases). Trimming took off 7 bases at V and 5 bases at J, with 14 bases between the two ends. Looked up from germline, CDR1 is MNHEY and CDR2 is SVGAGI. The CDR3 spans 13 residues. The CDR3 coding sequence is TGTGCCAGCAATTCGGACCCGGGGGAGACCCAGTACTTC. Protein sequence: CASNSDPGETQYF.

The CDR3 protein is CASSWGTANTEAFF. The CDR3 DNA is TGCGCCAGCAGCTGGGGGACAGCGAACACTGAAGCTTTCTTT. J is TRBJ1-1 and V is TRBV5-1; TRBD1 aligns across 7 bases. Germline V CDR1 and CDR2: SGHRS, YFSETQ. Trimming took 3 bases from V and 1 from J; bases not matched to a gene: 3. The CDR3 runs to 14 residues.

CDR3 bases: TGTGCCTGGAGTACAGCAGCGCTCCCCGTGAACACTGAAGCTTTCTTT. Its translation is CAWSTAALPVNTEAFF. The chain couples TRBV30 to TRBJ1-1, with no clear D. CDR1 GTSNPN and CDR2 SVGIG come from the germline V gene (reference sequence). Trimming stripped 2 bases from V and 0 bases from J, with 16 bases between. This CDR3 contains 16 residues. Filled out from reference TRBV30 and TRBJ1-1, the complete variable domain reads SQTIHQWPATLVQPVGSPLSLECTVEGTSNPNLYWYRQAAGRGLQLLFYSVGIGQISSEVPQNLSASRPQDRQFILSSKKLLLSDSGFYLCAWSTAALPVNTEAFFGQGTRLTVV.

The chain recombines TRBV6-6 with TRBJ2-1, with TRBD2 matching 8 bases. The CDR3 loop spans 15 amino acids. Per germline, CDR1 MNHNY and CDR2 SVGAGI (reference sequence). V shed 6 bases and J 5 bases; nucleotides not matched to a gene: 9. This CDR3 reads CASSQRGTRDNEQFF. The CDR3 DNA is TGTGCCAGCAGCCAGAGAGGGACTAGAGACAATGAGCAGTTCTTC.

The chain carries TRBV6-6 and TRBJ1-3; D call uncertain. Trimming took off 8 bases at V and 0 bases at J, with 11 bases between the two ends. This CDR3 contains 14 residues. CDR1 is MNHNY and CDR2 is SVGAGI in the germline V gene (reference sequence). In DNA form, the CDR3 reads TGTGCCAGCCGAGGGCGGAGCTCTGGAAACACCATATATTTT. Residues: CASRGRSSGNTIYF.

The rearrangement links TRBV5-4 to TRBJ2-7; D is uncertain. V was shortened by 0 bases and J by 3 bases, with 7 bases between the two germline ends. CDR1 is SGHNT and CDR2 is YYREEE in the germline V gene (reference sequence). This CDR3 is 13 amino acids long. In DNA form, the CDR3 reads TGTGCCAGCAGCTTGGAGGTGGGCTACGAGCAGTACTTC. The encoded protein is CASSLEVGYEQYF.

The chain is built from TRBV7-3 and TRBJ2-2; D possibly matches TRBD1 or TRBD2 (6 bases each). The CDR3 covers 13 residues. The V and J ends lost 5 bases and 8 bases respectively, with 12 bases between them. Germline lookup yields CDR1 SGHTA and CDR2 FQGTGA. The CDR3 here is CASSPTGTGELFF. CDR3 nucleotide sequence: TGTGCCAGCAGCCCTACAGGGACTGGGGAGCTGTTTTTT. Combining the CDR3 with reference TRBV7-3 and TRBJ2-2 gives the whole variable domain GAGVSQTPSNKVTEKGKYVELRCDPISGHTALYWYRQSLGQGPEFLIYFQGTGAADDSGLPNDRFFAVRPEGSVSTLKIQRTERGDSAVYLCASSPTGTGELFFGEGSRLTVL.

This clone came up a few times. The V call is TRBV18, the J call TRBJ2-1; 9 nucleotides align to TRBD1. Looked up from germline, CDR1 is KGHSH and CDR2 is LQKENI. This CDR3 contains 15 residues. V gave up 6 bases and J gave up 5 bases; unmatched junction bases: 8. The CDR3 DNA reads TGTGCCAGCTCCCCAGGACAGGGGAGAAACAATGAGCAGTTCTTC. Encoded protein: CASSPGQGRNNEQFF.

This chain links TRBV28 with TRBJ2-7, with D maybe TRBD2 (6 bases). Trimming took 7 bases from V and 6 from J, leaving 19 bases between them. The CDR3 consists of 14 residues. Germline V gives CDR1 MDHEN, CDR2 SYDVKM. The CDR3 loop is CASTKPGGTSEQYF. As DNA, the CDR3 is TGTGCCAGCACCAAACCTGGGGGGACCTCCGAGCAGTACTTC.

The chain employs TRBV5-1 and TRBJ2-3; TRBD2 matches 10 bases. The V gene's germline CDR1 is SGHRS and CDR2 YFSETQ. V shed 5 bases, J shed 0 bases, and the junction held 6 bases outside the gene matches. CDR3 size: 16 residues. CDR3: CASSSGTSVSTDTQYF. CDR3 DNA: TGCGCCAGCAGTTCTGGGACTAGCGTCAGCACAGATACGCAGTATTTT.

This sequence joins TRBV28 and TRBJ1-5; 7 positions agree with TRBD1. The CDR3 runs 13 residues. Germline CDR1 reads MDHEN; CDR2 reads SYDVKM. J was trimmed by 9 bases and V by 3 bases; bases with no gene match: 5. CDR3 sequence (DNA): TGTGCCAGCAGTTTCAGGGGGGATGGGCCCCAGCATTTT. This codes for CASSFRGDGPQHF.

The V call is TRBV7-9, the J call TRBJ2-1; TRBD2 aligns across 12 bases. CDR1 and CDR2 (germline): SEHNR, FQNEAQ (reference sequence). CDR3 size: 17 residues. With 5 bases clipped from V and 7 bases from J, the junction kept 12 bases outside the gene matches. CDR3 residues: CASSLRLAGVQGNEQFF. In DNA form, the CDR3 reads TGTGCCAGCAGCCTAAGACTAGCGGGGGTGCAAGGTAATGAGCAGTTCTTC.

The V call is TRBV6-4, the J call TRBJ1-2; D unclear. CDR1 is MRHNA, CDR2 SNTAGT, per germline. The CDR3 has 14 amino acids. Trimming removed 0 bases at V and 7 bases at J, with 12 bases between. The CDR3: CASSDSRRRVGYTF. The CDR3 DNA reads as TGTGCCAGCAGTGACTCGAGGCGTCGGGTTGGCTACACCTTC.

The chain employs TRBV5-1 and TRBJ2-2; tentatively, D is TRBD1 (5 bases). Trimming left V 1 base short and J 3 bases short, with 10 bases between. The CDR3 extends over 15 amino acids. Germline V gene data show CDR1 as SGHRS and CDR2 as YFSETQ. The CDR3 DNA follows: TGCGCCAGCAGCTTGAGGGGTGACGACACCGGGGAGCTGTTTTTT. It codes for CASSLRGDDTGELFF.

The rearrangement uses TRBV7-2 and TRBJ2-1, with 8 bases aligning to TRBD1. This CDR3 has 15 residues. In germline, CDR1 is SGHTA, CDR2 FQGNSA. V was pared by 5 bases and J by 7 bases, with 10 bases of the junction left unmatched. DNA of the CDR3: TGTGCCAGCAGCCCGACGGACAGGGAGTGGAATGAGCAGTTCTTC. Amino acid sequence: CASSPTDREWNEQFF. Supplemented by reference TRBV7-2 and TRBJ2-1, the full variable domain reads GAGVSQSPSNKVTEKGKDVELRCDPISGHTALYWYRQSLGQGLEFLIYFQGNSAPDKSGLPSDRFSAERTGGSVSTLTIQRTQQEDSAVYLCASSPTDREWNEQFFGPGTRLTVL.

The chain is built from TRBV5-1 and TRBJ2-1; D unresolved. The CDR3 length is 13 residues. Trimming stripped 6 bases from V and 2 bases from J, with 9 bases between. CDR1 is SGHRS, CDR2 YFSETQ, per germline. The CDR3 DNA is TGCGCCAGCAATTCACCCCCCTACAATGAGCAGTTCTTC. Translation gives CASNSPPYNEQFF. The complete variable domain, with remaining parts taken from reference TRBV5-1 and TRBJ2-1, reads KAGVTQTPRYLIKTRGQQVTLSCSPISGHRSVSWYQQTPGQGLQFLFEYFSETQRNKGNFPGRFSGRQFSNSRSEMNVSTLELGDSALYLCASNSPPYNEQFFGPGTRLTVL.

V is TRBV6-5 and J is TRBJ1-3, with D unclear. The ends were cut back, 9 bases at V and 0 bases at J, with 6 bases in the middle. There are 12 residues in the CDR3. Looked up from germline, CDR1 is MNHEY and CDR2 is SVGAGI. The DNA of the CDR3 is TGTGCCAGTTCTACCTCTGGAAACACCATATATTTT. Translating gives CASSTSGNTIYF.

This clone was counted a few times. This sequence joins TRBV7-9 and TRBJ2-7, with no clear D. Germline CDR1 SEHNR, CDR2 FQNEAQ (reference sequence). The CDR3 totals 15 residues. V was trimmed by 1 base and J by 2 bases, leaving 12 bases between them. The CDR3 DNA reads as TGTGCCAGCAGCTTAGTCCGGGTTGAGACCTACGAGCAGTACTTC. Protein: CASSLVRVETYEQYF. The full variable domain, with the rest looked up from reference TRBV7-9 and TRBJ2-7, is DTGVSQNPRHKITKRGQNVTFRCDPISEHNRLYWYRQTLGQGPEFLTYFQNEAQLEKSRLLSDRFSAERPKGSFSTLEIQRTEQGDSAMYLCASSLVRVETYEQYFGPGTRLTVT.

The V and J genes are TRBV7-2 and TRBJ2-1; D call uncertain. There are 14 residues in the CDR3. Per the germline V gene, CDR1 is SGHTA and CDR2 is FQGNSA. The V gene lost 7 bases and the J gene lost 8 bases, with 18 bases spanning the gap. CDR3 amino acids: CASIPGWSQDEQFF. In DNA form, the CDR3 reads TGTGCCAGCATTCCGGGCTGGAGTCAGGATGAGCAGTTCTTC.

The chain recombines TRBV5-4 with TRBJ2-1, with a tentative D call TRBD2 (6 bases). This CDR3 has 15 residues. V lost 3 bases, J lost 0 bases, and 10 bases lay in between. The germline V gene encodes CDR1 SGHNT and CDR2 YYREEE (reference sequence). The CDR3 loop is CASSSLTSSYNEQFF. The DNA of the CDR3 is TGTGCCAGCAGCTCTTTGACTAGCTCCTACAATGAGCAGTTCTTC.

V usage is TRBV7-9 and J usage is TRBJ1-4, with D unclear. V lost 4 bases, J lost 2 bases, and 5 bases lay in between. The germline gives CDR1 SEHNR, CDR2 FQNEAQ (reference sequence). The CDR3 runs 13 residues. CDR3 loop: CASSSDTNEKLFF. CDR3 bases: TGTGCCAGCAGCTCAGATACTAATGAAAAACTGTTTTTT.

This CDR3 reads CASSILMSGGDVMDGYTF. CDR3 coding DNA: TGTGCCAGTAGTATCTTAATGTCGGGGGGCGACGTAATGGATGGCTACACCTTC. The chain couples TRBV19 to TRBJ1-2, with D possibly being TRBD1 (6 bases). There are 18 residues in the CDR3. Per the germline V gene, CDR1 is LNHDA and CDR2 is SQIVND (reference sequence). Trimming took off 3 bases at V and 6 bases at J, with 26 bases between the two ends.

This chain links TRBV29-1 with TRBJ2-7, with 11 bases identical to TRBD2. Germline loops: CDR1 SQVTM, CDR2 ANQGSEA. The CDR3 sequence is 13 residues long. V was clipped by 5 bases and J by 6 bases; unmatched bases: 6. CDR3 residues: CSVLAGGLSEQYF. DNA for the CDR3: TGCAGCGTTTTAGCGGGAGGGTTAAGCGAGCAGTACTTC.

As DNA, the CDR3 is TGCGCCAGCGGTCCTAGGGACATCTCAACCTATGGCTACACCTTC. Translated, it gives CASGPRDISTYGYTF. The chain uses TRBV5-1 and TRBJ1-2; TRBD1 is a possible D gene (6 bases). This CDR3 region has 15 residues. The V gene lost 7 bases and the J gene lost 4 bases, with 20 bases spanning the gap. Germline V CDR1 and CDR2: SGHRS, YFSETQ.

This clone has only a few counts. The CDR3 loop reads CASSIPGTNSPLHF. Written as DNA, the CDR3 is TGTGCCAGTAGTATACCCGGGACCAATTCACCCCTCCACTTT. V and J are TRBV19 and TRBJ1-6; D is perhaps TRBD1 (5 bases). The CDR3 contains 14 residues. Germline-derived CDR1 and CDR2 are LNHDA and SQIVND (reference sequence). Trimming shortened V by 2 bases and J by 7 bases, and 9 bases separated the two germline ends.

This clone was observed once. The chain carries TRBV4-1 and TRBJ2-7; 9 bases fit TRBD1. Looked up from germline, CDR1 is MGHRA and CDR2 is YSYEKL. This CDR3 has 19 amino acids. V lost 0 bases to trimming and J lost 5 bases; unmatched junction nucleotides: 17. The CDR3: CASSQDVPRGTGYRHEQYF. The CDR3 nucleotides are TGCGCCAGCAGCCAAGACGTCCCCCGGGGGACAGGGTATAGGCACGAGCAGTACTTC.

The chain combines TRBV7-8 with TRBJ2-1; D ambiguous. The CDR3 is 13 residues long. The V and J ends lost 5 bases and 8 bases respectively, with 13 bases between them. Per the germline V gene, CDR1 is SGHVS and CDR2 is FQNEAQ. This chain's CDR3 is CASSPDLVDEQFF. The CDR3 region has the DNA TGTGCCAGCAGCCCTGACCTCGTCGATGAGCAGTTCTTC.